This T cell receptor (beta chain) came from a study of T cells in women clearing cervical HPV infection. As for this clone: Read coverage stops 3 residues before the CDR3 terminus; the germline J gene supplies the remainder.

Germline lookup yields CDR1 ENHRY and CDR2 SYGVKD. V was clipped by 8 bases and J by 0 bases; unmatched bases: 5. The CDR3 consists of 15 residues. MY09/MY11 PCR detected cervical HPV DNA; dot-blot assigned genotypes. Data came from immunoSEQ multiplex PCR; TCRdb stores just in-frame clones and leaves some out. The sample's table shows some 31,000 clones. The sequence derives from a woman between 18 and 69 years old with a cervical HPV16 infection that either progressed to CIN3+ or cleared (not recorded which). The chain couples TRBV10-3 to TRBJ2-7; 12 nucleotides match TRBD1. Sequences were obtained from blood buffy coat. CDR3 DNA, as far as it was read: TGTGCCATCCAAGCGGGACAGGGGGCCTCCTACGAG. This gives the protein CAIQAGQGASYE. The full-length CDR3 reads as CAIQAGQGASYEQYF.